This paragraph covers one T cell receptor beta chain sequence. Its antigen is not identified. The data were produced by immunoSEQ multiplex PCR, yet TCRdb's version contains in-frame clones alone and is incomplete. The data contain fewer than 400,000 clones, less than 85% of them singletons. The data derive from a study of shared clonotypes between healthy human individuals. The study's findings and limits: Four donors held approximately 5% of naive CD4 clonotypes in common.

Germline V gene sequence: CDR1 SQVTM, CDR2 ANQGSEA. There are 14 residues in the CDR3. Trimming pared 2 bases from V and 1 base from J, leaving 11 bases between. Input material: memory CD4+ T cells sorted from blood. Stated subset: CD45RA-negative fraction. The source is a man younger than 45 in good health. The V gene is TRBV29-1, the J gene TRBJ2-5; no clear D. In nucleotides, the CDR3 is TGCAGCGTTGAATATCTGGGCATCCAAGAGACCCAGTACTTC. Protein: CSVEYLGIQETQYF.